This TCR beta chain was retrieved from a study of T cell responses to AZD1222 COVID-19 vaccine (dated by TCRdb to the early 2020s). For context, the study as a whole: Because spike-specific TCR depth and breadth did not differ between the two schedules, AZD1222 recipients who got a second dose at roughly 4 weeks were pooled with those who got a second dose at roughly 12 weeks. TCR sequencing was performed for 230 to 250 trial participants, of whom 200 to 220 were given two doses of AZD1222 and about 25 were given two doses of MenACWY control vaccine. Trial participants were enrolled by age into 18-55, 56-69 and 70-plus year subgroups, with about 150, 28 and 57 TCR-sequenced participants respectively. Overall study results and their limits: After two AZD1222 doses, both the breadth and the depth of spike-specific TCRs were significantly higher than at day 0 and than in MenACWY recipients. Vaccine-associated CD4 TCRs spanned the whole spike protein, with dominant responses in regions 160-218 and 743-854. In the small 56-69-year group, the increase in depth fell short of significance, most likely because of low power. Because no day 14 peak-response samples were available, repertoires were characterized only after the peak T cell response. Epitopes outside the regions mutated in the B.1.351 and B.1.1.7 variants were reportedly recognized by nearly half of the unique spike-specific TCRs. Most participants were white British and females outnumbered males, and the authors suggested that clonal diversity may have been underestimated. Conclusions about previously exposed vaccinees were limited because only six AZD1222 recipients were SARS-CoV-2 seropositive at baseline.

From the cysteine up to the phenylalanine, the CDR3 has a length of 15 residues. Here the CDR3 DNA is all that survives: 45 bases in frame from base 1. The V end gives up 4 bases and the J end 5 bases, leaving 10 bases in the junction not matched to a gene. Based on the germline V gene, the CDR1 and CDR2 sequences are MDHEN and SYDVKM. Turning to this clone: The specificity of this receptor is unknown. No base-level quality is on record; no much larger clone is a single base apart.

Taken with the paper, the label for time point translates to: baseline before first vaccination. Vaccinee samples came from UK trials COV001 and COV002, including a single-blind randomized controlled phase 2/3 trial of AZD1222 (ChAdOx1 nCoV-19) in healthy adults. For TCRbeta chain sequencing, PBMC samples were collected from trial participants at day 0 and at day 28 after the second dose. The CDR3 regions of human TCRbeta chains were analyzed by immunosequencing. The source study handled its data this way. TCRs in the repertoires were compared against a reference library of SARS-CoV-2-specific TCRs that had been generated with the MIRA antigen-specificity platform. Breadth was defined as the fraction of unique TCRs that were SARS-CoV-2-associated. Depth was defined as the fraction of total T cells that were SARS-CoV-2-associated. Using the MIRA data, each spike-specific TCR was mapped to the spike region that the TCR reacts to and placed in a CD4 or CD8 class. Log10-transformed breadth and depth values were compared by one-way ANOVA with Sidak's multiple comparisons tests. In TCRdb, the immuneACCESS table is reduced to in-frame sequences with V and J assigned. These tables do not hold every clone; where another copy was compared, an unresolved V gene accounts for under half, and the others remain unexplained. D and trimming were read from the DNA, whereas the V and J calls and clone size are those reported in that table. Recorded for this sample are tens of thousands of clones; approximately 82% of them occurred a single time. The ten largest make up 15% to 20% of the sample.

The source material was peripheral blood, sampled on day 0 of AZD1222 vaccination. This chain is built from TRBV28 and TRBJ2-5; 7 central bases correspond to TRBD2. The clonotype originates from an adult in good health. The CDR3 reads CASSSLLRERETQYF. Here is the DNA: TGTGCCAGCAGTTCCCTTTTGCGGGAGCGGGAGACCCAGTACTTC.